This T cell receptor beta chain was obtained from a study of blood T cell repertoires in COVID-19. Study summary: Spain, Italy and the United States supplied samples that represented acute and convalescent COVID-19. T cells, B-cell-depleted T cells, or PBMCs provided the cDNA or gDNA that served as material.

Germline V gene data show CDR1 as SGHVS and CDR2 as FNYEAQ. Trimming took 1 base from V and 9 from J, leaving 10 bases between them. The CDR3 runs to 12 residues. This table comes from immunoSEQ multiplex PCR, and its TCRdb copy is limited to in-frame clones, with some not included. There are 25,000 to 30,000 clones in the sample; around 92% occur only once, and around 2.5% lies in the top ten. The receptor's source is a man aged 45 to 65 with active COVID-19. The rearrangement uses TRBV7-6 and TRBJ2-7, with TRBD1 as a possible D gene (5 bases). The material sequenced was peripheral blood. CDR3 residues: CASSLDRTGQYF. CDR3 bases: TGTGCCAGCAGCTTAGACAGGACCGGGCAGTACTTC.